This TCR beta chain was profiled in a study of radiotherapy plus CTLA-4 blockade in lung cancer (dated by TCRdb to 2016 to 2018). Study-level background: Among the enrolled patients, under 20% had an objective response, and 31% reached disease control. Study-level results and caveats: After treatment with radiotherapy and ipilimumab, TCR clones that came from tumors expanded in the peripheral blood. Increased serum interferon-beta after radiation, together with early dynamic changes in blood T cell clones, were reported to be the strongest predictors of response.

The study tested focal radiation therapy combined with CTLA-4 blockade (ipilimumab) in patients with chemo-refractory metastatic non-small-cell lung cancer. As regards this clone: The antigen this receptor binds is unknown. The input lacks base qualities; no much larger clone sits a single base away.

The CDR3 has 14 amino acids, counting the end cysteine and phenylalanine. Only the CDR3 DNA stays, 42 bases, in frame from base 1. V is pruned by 7 bases and J by 0 bases, leaving 5 bases of the junction without a gene match. CDR1 SGHRS and CDR2 YFSETQ were looked up in the germline V gene. Libraries were built with the immunoSEQ multiplex PCR assay. What TCRdb holds here is the immuneACCESS table cut down to in-frame rearrangements. Part of the clones is not present; checked against another copy, under half of the missing clones reflect an unresolved V gene, and the others are unexplained. Across this sample there are 65,000 to 90,000 clones, with around nine tenths seen only once. The ten largest clones represent 0.85% to 0.9% of the sample.

This clonotype originated in a human donor with non-small cell lung cancer who had stable disease on radiotherapy plus ipilimumab. Recombination joined TRBV5-1 with TRBJ2-7; 9 central nucleotides agree with TRBD1. Source: peripheral blood, taken from a patient treated with radiotherapy plus ipilimumab. The CDR3 protein sequence reads: CASSGQGSSYEQYF. The sequenced DNA is TGCGCCAGCTCTGGACAGGGGAGCTCCTACGAGCAGTACTTC.